These T cell receptor beta chains were read from a single sample in a study of shared clonotypes between healthy human individuals. Sequencing used immunoSEQ multiplex PCR; TCRdb keeps in-frame clones, though not all of them. The data hold millions of clones, with more than 80% observed a single time. Sequencing used naive CD4+ T cells sorted from blood. The receptors originated from a man between 18 and 29 years old in good health. The CDR3 runs from the conserved cysteine through the conserved F or W. The order of the fields is J gene, V gene, clone size, CDR3 length, D gene, CDR3 protein, CDR3 DNA. D genes are given only for firm matches. Clone size is shown for a subset of rows, as once, few, many or a class of expanded clone.

J: TRBJ1-5; V: TRBV28; size: few; length: 14; D: -; CDR3: CASSLAGKGQPQHF; DNA: TGTGCCAGCAGTTTAGCGGGGAAGGGGCAGCCCCAGCATTTT
J: TRBJ2-2; V: TRBV7-2; size: -; length: 16; D: TRBD1; CDR3: CASSRPGTGATGELFF; DNA: TGTGCCAGCAGCCGCCCCGGGACAGGGGCCACCGGGGAGCTGTTTTTT
J: TRBJ2-3; V: TRBV21-1; size: -; length: 16; D: -; CDR3: CASSKGAGDNRDTQYF; DNA: TGTGCCAGCAGCAAAGGGGCAGGGGATAATAGGGATACGCAGTATTTT
J: TRBJ1-6; V: TRBV7-2; size: -; length: 16; D: TRBD1; CDR3: CASSFLGTGGNSPLHF; DNA: TGTGCCAGCAGCTTTTTAGGGACAGGAGGAAATTCACCCCTCCACTTT
J: TRBJ2-2; V: TRBV6-6; size: -; length: 14; D: TRBD1; CDR3: CATKDRVLAGELFF; DNA: TGTGCCACGAAAGACAGGGTCTTAGCCGGGGAGCTGTTTTTT
J: TRBJ1-5; V: TRBV21-1; size: -; length: 17; D: -; CDR3: CASSNTPKEGLNQPQHF; DNA: TGTGCCAGCAGCAATACCCCTAAGGAGGGTCTCAATCAGCCCCAGCATTTT
J: TRBJ2-7; V: TRBV9; size: -; length: 15; D: -; CDR3: CASRATGRPSYEQYF; DNA: TGTGCCAGCAGGGCGACAGGCCGGCCCTCCTACGAGCAGTACTTC
J: TRBJ2-1; V: TRBV11-3; size: -; length: 14; D: TRBD1; CDR3: CASSIDTGANEQFF; DNA: TGTGCCAGCAGTATAGATACAGGGGCCAATGAGCAGTTCTTC
J: TRBJ2-5; V: TRBV6-5; size: -; length: 15; D: -; CDR3: CASSYSRAWRETQYF; DNA: TGTGCCAGCAGTTACTCGAGGGCATGGCGGGAGACCCAGTACTTC
J: TRBJ1-2; V: TRBV27; size: -; length: 14; D: -; CDR3: CASSYRSSLYGYTF; DNA: TGTGCCAGCAGTTACAGGTCCTCCCTCTATGGCTACACCTTC
J: TRBJ2-3; V: TRBV5-1; size: -; length: 15; D: -; CDR3: CASSPKERNTDTQYF; DNA: TGCGCCAGCAGCCCTAAAGAACGCAACACAGATACGCAGTATTTT
J: TRBJ2-3; V: TRBV5-6; size: -; length: 16; D: TRBD2; CDR3: CASSLLPGGPTDTQYF; DNA: TGTGCCAGCAGCTTGCTCCCGGGAGGGCCCACAGATACGCAGTATTTT
J: TRBJ1-1; V: TRBV11-2; size: -; length: 15; D: -; CDR3: CASSLGTVIATEAFF; DNA: TGTGCCAGCAGCTTAGGGACCGTCATCGCGACTGAAGCTTTCTTT
J: TRBJ2-5; V: TRBV5-1; size: -; length: 13; D: -; CDR3: CASSGGAGETQYF; DNA: TGCGCCAGCAGCGGGGGAGCTGGGGAGACCCAGTACTTC
J: TRBJ2-3; V: TRBV18; size: -; length: 17; D: -; CDR3: CASSPGGKGTSTDTQYF; DNA: TGTGCCAGCTCCCCAGGGGGGAAAGGGACCAGCACAGATACGCAGTATTTT
J: TRBJ2-7; V: TRBV7-2; size: -; length: 16; D: TRBD1; CDR3: CASSPGPGQAGYEQYF; DNA: TGTGCCAGCAGCCCCGGACCCGGACAGGCCGGGTACGAGCAGTACTTC
J: TRBJ2-1; V: TRBV9; size: -; length: 13; D: TRBD2; CDR3: CASGLAGDNEQFF; DNA: TGTGCCAGCGGTCTAGCGGGAGACAATGAGCAGTTCTTC
J: TRBJ1-1; V: TRBV12-5; size: few; length: 12; D: -; CDR3: CASSGGRGEAFF; DNA: TGTGCCTCCTCCGGGGGGAGAGGTGAAGCTTTCTTT
J: TRBJ2-5; V: TRBV5-4; size: -; length: 16; D: TRBD2; CDR3: CASSLAPGLAGETQYF; DNA: TGTGCCAGCAGCTTGGCGCCGGGACTAGCGGGGGAGACCCAGTACTTC
J: TRBJ2-7; V: TRBV15; size: -; length: 14; D: -; CDR3: CATSRSGTSYEQYF; DNA: TGTGCCACCAGCAGATCCGGGACGAGCTACGAGCAGTACTTC
J: TRBJ2-1; V: TRBV19; size: -; length: 16; D: TRBD1; CDR3: CASSPGQGTLLNEQFF; DNA: TGTGCCAGTAGTCCCGGACAGGGGACTCTCCTTAATGAGCAGTTCTTC
J: TRBJ1-1; V: TRBV6-1; size: -; length: 15; D: -; CDR3: CASSGPRAGDTEAFF; DNA: TGTGCCAGCAGTGGACCACGGGCCGGCGACACTGAAGCTTTCTTT
J: TRBJ2-3; V: TRBV5-1; size: -; length: 14; D: TRBD1; CDR3: CASSLGQVTDTQYF; DNA: TGCGCCAGCAGCTTAGGACAGGTCACAGATACGCAGTATTTT
J: TRBJ1-4; V: TRBV5-4; size: -; length: 16; D: TRBD1; CDR3: CASSLGGDRGREKLFF; DNA: TGTGCCAGCAGCTTGGGAGGGGACAGGGGGCGAGAAAAACTGTTTTTT
J: TRBJ2-1; V: TRBV4-1; size: -; length: 16; D: TRBD2; CDR3: CASSQSGLVGYNEQFF; DNA: TGCGCCAGCAGCCAATCCGGACTAGTCGGCTACAATGAGCAGTTCTTC
J: TRBJ1-5; V: TRBV7-2; size: -; length: 15; D: -; CDR3: CASSLNSGLNQPQHF; DNA: TGTGCCAGCAGCTTAAATTCTGGGTTGAATCAGCCCCAGCATTTT
J: TRBJ2-7; V: TRBV28; size: -; length: 13; D: -; CDR3: CASSFRVAYEQYF; DNA: TGTGCCAGCAGTTTCCGTGTTGCCTACGAGCAGTACTTC
J: TRBJ1-2; V: TRBV19; size: -; length: 14; D: -; CDR3: CASRSAGLNYGYTF; DNA: TGTGCCAGTCGTAGCGCCGGGCTTAACTATGGCTACACCTTC
J: TRBJ1-2; V: TRBV13; size: -; length: 14; D: TRBD1; CDR3: CASSSGQGAHGYTF; DNA: TGTGCCAGCAGCTCTGGACAGGGGGCGCACGGCTACACCTTC
J: TRBJ1-6; V: TRBV10-3; size: -; length: 14; D: -; CDR3: CAISDGPWGSPLHF; DNA: TGTGCCATCAGTGACGGACCATGGGGTTCACCCCTCCACTTT
J: TRBJ2-5; V: TRBV12-1; size: -; length: 18; D: -; CDR3: CASSFVWAGGVCQETQYF; DNA: TGTGCCAGCAGCTTTGTATGGGCGGGGGGCGTATGCCAAGAGACCCAGTACTTC
J: TRBJ2-2; V: TRBV6-1; size: -; length: 16; D: TRBD2; CDR3: CASSEGLAGITGELFF; DNA: TGTGCCAGCAGTGAAGGGCTAGCGGGCATCACCGGGGAGCTGTTTTTT
J: TRBJ2-7; V: TRBV5-1; size: -; length: 15; D: -; CDR3: CASSDHDRSSYEQYF; DNA: TGCGCCAGCAGTGACCATGACAGGAGCTCCTACGAGCAGTACTTC
J: TRBJ1-1; V: TRBV30; size: -; length: 12; D: -; CDR3: CAWSRAGVEAFF; DNA: TGTGCCTGGAGTAGAGCGGGCGTTGAAGCTTTCTTT
J: TRBJ1-5; V: TRBV28; size: -; length: 12; D: -; CDR3: CASKDLNQPQHF; DNA: TGTGCCAGCAAAGACTTAAATCAGCCCCAGCATTTT
J: TRBJ1-5; V: TRBV28; size: -; length: 15; D: -; CDR3: CASNELTGPNQPQHF; DNA: TGTGCCAGCAACGAACTAACAGGGCCGAATCAGCCCCAGCATTTT
J: TRBJ2-3; V: TRBV7-2; size: -; length: 18; D: -; CDR3: CASSTQSWWGESTDTQYF; DNA: TGTGCCAGCAGCACCCAAAGCTGGTGGGGGGAAAGCACAGATACGCAGTATTTT
J: TRBJ1-5; V: TRBV19; size: -; length: 13; D: -; CDR3: CASTGPGQQPQHF; DNA: TGTGCCAGTACGGGGCCAGGACAGCAGCCCCAGCATTTT
J: TRBJ1-1; V: TRBV30; size: -; length: 13; D: -; CDR3: CAWSVRANTEAFF; DNA: TGTGCCTGGAGTGTACGGGCGAACACTGAAGCTTTCTTT
J: TRBJ2-7; V: TRBV7-2; size: -; length: 13; D: -; CDR3: CASTRSMGYEQYF; DNA: TGTGCCAGCACCCGAAGTATGGGCTACGAGCAGTACTTC
J: TRBJ1-3; V: TRBV6-6; size: -; length: 15; D: -; CDR3: CASSDSIISGNTIYF; DNA: TGTGCCAGCTCGGACAGTATCATCTCTGGAAACACCATATATTTT
J: TRBJ2-3; V: TRBV9; size: once; length: 18; D: TRBD2; CDR3: CASSVGTSGGAGTDTQYF; DNA: TGTGCCAGCAGCGTAGGTACTAGCGGGGGGGCTGGCACAGATACGCAGTATTTT
J: TRBJ2-3; V: TRBV27; size: -; length: 16; D: -; CDR3: CASSLGAGWVTDTQYF; DNA: TGTGCCAGCAGTTTAGGGGCAGGTTGGGTCACAGATACGCAGTATTTT
J: TRBJ1-5; V: TRBV6-6; size: -; length: 15; D: TRBD1; CDR3: CASRFGQVSDQPQHF; DNA: TGTGCCAGCAGATTTGGACAGGTATCAGATCAGCCCCAGCATTTT
J: TRBJ1-1; V: TRBV28; size: -; length: 13; D: -; CDR3: CASSYSVNTEAFF; DNA: TGTGCCAGCAGCTATAGTGTGAACACTGAAGCTTTCTTT
J: TRBJ2-3; V: TRBV4-1; size: -; length: 11; D: -; CDR3: CASSQVGEQYF; DNA: TGCGCCAGCAGCCAAGTGGGCGAGCAGTATTTT
J: TRBJ1-2; V: TRBV21-1; size: -; length: 15; D: -; CDR3: CASSKALRLSYGYTF; DNA: TGTGCCAGCAGCAAAGCGCTCAGACTTTCCTATGGCTACACCTTC
J: TRBJ2-7; V: TRBV2; size: -; length: 15; D: TRBD1; CDR3: CASSEGTGMSHEQYF; DNA: TGTGCCAGCAGTGAAGGGACAGGGATGTCCCACGAGCAGTACTTC
J: TRBJ2-2; V: TRBV2; size: -; length: 13; D: -; CDR3: CASSITGTGELFF; DNA: TGTGCCAGCAGTATCACAGGGACCGGGGAGCTGTTTTTT
J: TRBJ2-7; V: TRBV15; size: -; length: 15; D: TRBD2; CDR3: CATSRETSGSFEQYF; DNA: TGTGCCACCAGCAGAGAGACTAGCGGGAGTTTCGAGCAGTACTTC
J: TRBJ2-1; V: TRBV6-5; size: -; length: 11; D: -; CDR3: CASGGVYEQFF; DNA: TGTGCCTCTGGTGGGGTGTATGAGCAGTTCTTC
J: TRBJ2-5; V: TRBV28; size: -; length: 11; D: -; CDR3: CASIKGETQYF; DNA: TGTGCCAGCATCAAAGGGGAGACCCAGTACTTC
J: TRBJ2-3; V: TRBV5-4; size: -; length: 16; D: TRBD1; CDR3: CASSWPGQGKTDTQYF; DNA: TGTGCCAGCAGCTGGCCGGGACAGGGGAAAACAGATACGCAGTATTTT
J: TRBJ1-2; V: TRBV6-5; size: once; length: 14; D: -; CDR3: CASSYGIGFYGYTF; DNA: TGTGCCAGCAGTTACGGTATAGGGTTCTATGGCTACACCTTC
J: TRBJ2-7; V: TRBV5-1; size: -; length: 14; D: -; CDR3: CASTLVGGAYEQYF; DNA: TGCGCCAGCACACTGGTGGGGGGCGCGTACGAGCAGTACTTC
J: TRBJ2-6; V: TRBV9; size: -; length: 18; D: -; CDR3: CASSPEVGGGAGANVLTF; DNA: TGTGCCAGCAGCCCCGAGGTGGGGGGAGGTGCTGGGGCCAACGTCCTGACTTTC